In this sample, the clone carrying this T cell receptor beta chain turned up many times. Its antigen is undetermined. The sample is drawn from a study of cytomegalovirus exposure and HLA in healthy donors. In the study overall: Later analysis reported that the 110 or so validation repertoires shared the platform of the approximately 670 first-cohort repertoires. Regarding the study as a whole: Cytomegalovirus-associated TCR beta chains were listed, numbering under 200. In the approximately 130 validation repertoires, a later analysis found that first-cohort TCR clusters tended to co-occur. CMV antigen specificity of three CMV-associated chains was confirmed in vitro.

V lost 0 bases, J lost 4 bases, and 2 bases stayed unmatched. Germline V gene data show CDR1 as MRHNA and CDR2 as SNTAGT. The CDR3 is 16 amino acids. Only in-frame clones appear in the TCRdb table, and some are missing; sequencing was by immunoSEQ multiplex PCR. The sample holds approximately 220,000 clones, around four fifths seen once. This sequence originates from a woman younger than 45 in good health and CMV-seropositive. V usage is TRBV6-4 and J usage is TRBJ2-2; TRBD2 aligns across 10 bases. The sample taken for sequencing was PBMCs. In DNA, the CDR3 is TGTGCCAGCAGTGACTCAGCGGGAGGGAGCACCGGGGAGCTGTTTTTT. This codes for CASSDSAGGSTGELFF.